The rows below give T cell receptor beta chains drawn from one sample of a study. TCRdb used MiXCR to reprocess the multiplex PCR reads, holding one entry per CDR3 protein. The sample lists 150 to 200 distinct CDR3 sequences, 1.7% occurring once. What was sequenced was Tregs sorted from blood. All receptors derive from a female donor with breast cancer. CDR3s include the opening cysteine and the closing phenylalanine or tryptophan. Fields, in order: J gene, clone size, D gene, V gene, CDR3 DNA, CDR3 protein. D genes are given only for firm matches. Sizes are listed as how often the clone was seen (once, few, many) or a class if it is expanded.

TRBJ1-2 large . TRBV12-3/TRBV12-4 TGTGCCAGCAGTTTAGGGACCGGCTACACCTTC CASSLGTGYTF
TRBJ1-2 large TRBD1 TRBV12-3/TRBV12-4 TGTGCCAGCAGTCCCTCCGGGACAGCCTATGGCTACACCTTC CASSPSGTAYGYTF
TRBJ1-2 hyperexpanded TRBD1 TRBV12-3/TRBV12-4 TGTGCCAGCAGCACTGGGACAGGGGTGGTCTATGGCTACACCTTC CASSTGTGVVYGYTF
TRBJ1-2 large . TRBV12-3/TRBV12-4 TGTGCCAGCAGTCCTAACAGTGGGTTCTATGGCTACACCTTC CASSPNSGFYGYTF
TRBJ1-2 large . TRBV12-3/TRBV12-4 TGTGCCAGCAGTTTGGGTCCTTATGGCTACACCTTC CASSLGPYGYTF
TRBJ1-2 large . TRBV12-3/TRBV12-4 TGTGCCAGCAGCCAGGGTACAGGGAATGGCTACACCTTC CASSQGTGNGYTF
TRBJ1-2 large . TRBV12-3/TRBV12-4 TGTGCCAGCAGCTATCGGGACACCACTAACTATGGCTACACCTTC CASSYRDTTNYGYTF
TRBJ1-2 hyperexpanded TRBD1 TRBV12-3/TRBV12-4 TGTGCCAGCAGCCCGGGACAGCATTATGGCTACACCTTC CASSPGQHYGYTF
TRBJ1-2 large TRBD1 TRBV12-3/TRBV12-4 TGTGCCAGCAGTATCGGACAGGACTATGGCTACACCTTC CASSIGQDYGYTF
TRBJ1-2 large . TRBV12-3/TRBV12-4 TGTGCCAGCAGACTCCGTCACGGACAGAGTTATGGCTACACCTTC CASRLRHGQSYGYTF
TRBJ1-2 large . TRBV12-3/TRBV12-4 TGTGCCAGCAGTTTAGGAGCGTCCTTCTATGGCTACACCTTC CASSLGASFYGYTF
TRBJ1-2 hyperexpanded . TRBV12-3/TRBV12-4 TGTGCCAGCAGTGTACAGGATCGTGGCTACACCTTC CASSVQDRGYTF